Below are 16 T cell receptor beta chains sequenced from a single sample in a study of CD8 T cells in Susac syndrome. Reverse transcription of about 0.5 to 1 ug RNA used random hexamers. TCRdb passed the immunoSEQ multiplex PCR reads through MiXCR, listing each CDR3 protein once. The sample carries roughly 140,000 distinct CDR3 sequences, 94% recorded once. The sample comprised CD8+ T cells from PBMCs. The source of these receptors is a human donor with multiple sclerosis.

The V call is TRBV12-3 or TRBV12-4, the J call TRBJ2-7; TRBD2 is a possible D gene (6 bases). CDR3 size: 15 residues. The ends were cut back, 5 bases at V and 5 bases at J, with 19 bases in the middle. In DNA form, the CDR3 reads TGTGCCAGCAGTCTCACGGGACGGGGGTCCCACGAGCAGTACTTC. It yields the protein CASSLTGRGSHEQYF.

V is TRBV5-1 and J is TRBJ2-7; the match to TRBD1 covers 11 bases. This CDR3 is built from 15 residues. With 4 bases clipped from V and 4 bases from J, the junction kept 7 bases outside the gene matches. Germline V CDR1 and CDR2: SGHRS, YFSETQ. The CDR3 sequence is CASSVDRGQAYEQYF. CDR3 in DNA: TGCGCCAGCAGCGTGGACAGGGGGCAGGCGTACGAGCAGTACTTC. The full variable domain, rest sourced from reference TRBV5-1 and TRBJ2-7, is KAGVTQTPRYLIKTRGQQVTLSCSPISGHRSVSWYQQTPGQGLQFLFEYFSETQRNKGNFPGRFSGRQFSNSRSEMNVSTLELGDSALYLCASSVDRGQAYEQYFGPGTRLTVT.

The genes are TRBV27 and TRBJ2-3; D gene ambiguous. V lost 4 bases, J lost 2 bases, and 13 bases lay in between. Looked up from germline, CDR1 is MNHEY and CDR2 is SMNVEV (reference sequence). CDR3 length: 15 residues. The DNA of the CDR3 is TGTGCCAGCAGTTCCATAGGACCGTACACAGATACGCAGTATTTT. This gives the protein CASSSIGPYTDTQYF.

CDR3 bases: TGTGCCAGCAGTCCATCGGCCCACCGGATCTATGGCTACACCTTC. Translation gives CASSPSAHRIYGYTF. The chain couples TRBV27 to TRBJ1-2; D call uncertain. Germline V gene lookup returns CDR1 MNHEY and CDR2 SMNVEV (reference sequence). V gave up 5 bases and J gave up 4 bases, with 17 bases separating them. CDR3 length: 15 residues.

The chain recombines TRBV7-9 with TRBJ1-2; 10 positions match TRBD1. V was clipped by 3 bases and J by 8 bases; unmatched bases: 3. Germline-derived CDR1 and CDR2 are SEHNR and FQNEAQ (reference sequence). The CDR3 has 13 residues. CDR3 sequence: CASSFGTGEGYTF. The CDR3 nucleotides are TGTGCCAGCAGCTTTGGGACAGGGGAAGGCTACACCTTC. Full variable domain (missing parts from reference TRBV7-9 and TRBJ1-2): DTGVSQNPRHKITKRGQNVTFRCDPISEHNRLYWYRQTLGQGPEFLTYFQNEAQLEKSRLLSDRFSAERPKGSFSTLEIQRTEQGDSAMYLCASSFGTGEGYTFGSGTRLTVV.

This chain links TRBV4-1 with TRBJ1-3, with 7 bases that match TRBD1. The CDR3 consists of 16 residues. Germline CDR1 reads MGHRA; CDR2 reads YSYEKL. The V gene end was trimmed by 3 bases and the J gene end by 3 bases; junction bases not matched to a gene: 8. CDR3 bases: TGCGCCAGCAGCCATCCAGGACAGGCCGTTGGAAACACCATATATTTT. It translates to CASSHPGQAVGNTIYF.

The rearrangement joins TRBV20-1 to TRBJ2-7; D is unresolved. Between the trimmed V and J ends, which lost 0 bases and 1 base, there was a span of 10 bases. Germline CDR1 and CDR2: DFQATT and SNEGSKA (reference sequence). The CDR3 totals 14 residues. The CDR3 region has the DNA TGCAGTGCTAGAGACAGATCCTCGTCCTACGAGCAGTACTTC. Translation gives CSARDRSSSYEQYF.

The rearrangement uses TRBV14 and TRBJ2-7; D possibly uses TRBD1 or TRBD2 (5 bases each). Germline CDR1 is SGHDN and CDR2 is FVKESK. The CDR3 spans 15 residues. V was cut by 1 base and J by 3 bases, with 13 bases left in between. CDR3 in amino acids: CASSQGPRGIYEQYF. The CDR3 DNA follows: TGTGCCAGCAGCCAAGGCCCGAGGGGAATCTACGAGCAGTACTTC.

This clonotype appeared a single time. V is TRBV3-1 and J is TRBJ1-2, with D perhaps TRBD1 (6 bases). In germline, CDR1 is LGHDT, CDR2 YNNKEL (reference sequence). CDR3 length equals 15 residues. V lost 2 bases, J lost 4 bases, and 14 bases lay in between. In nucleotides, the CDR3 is TGTGCCAGCAGCCAAACAATAGGGGACACCTATGGCTACACCTTC. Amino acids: CASSQTIGDTYGYTF.

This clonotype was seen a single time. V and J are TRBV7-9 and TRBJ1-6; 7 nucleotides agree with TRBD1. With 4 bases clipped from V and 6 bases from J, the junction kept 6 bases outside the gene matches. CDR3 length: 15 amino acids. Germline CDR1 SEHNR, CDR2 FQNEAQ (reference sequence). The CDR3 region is CASSYTGQTNSPLHF. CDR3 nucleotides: TGTGCCAGCAGCTACACGGGACAGACTAATTCACCCCTCCACTTT.

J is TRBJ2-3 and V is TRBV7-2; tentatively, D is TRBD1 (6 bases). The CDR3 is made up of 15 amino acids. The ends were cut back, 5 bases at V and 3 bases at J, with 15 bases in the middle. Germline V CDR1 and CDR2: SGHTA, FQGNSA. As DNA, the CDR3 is TGTGCCAGCAGCCCGTGGGGCAGGGGAACAGATACGCAGTATTTT. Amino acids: CASSPWGRGTDTQYF.

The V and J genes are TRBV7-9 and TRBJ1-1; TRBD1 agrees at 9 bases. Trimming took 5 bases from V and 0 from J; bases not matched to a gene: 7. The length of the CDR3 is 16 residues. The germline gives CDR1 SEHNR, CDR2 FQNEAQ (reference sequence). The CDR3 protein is CASSPPGQGMNTEAFF. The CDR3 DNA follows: TGTGCCAGCAGCCCCCCGGGACAGGGTATGAACACTGAAGCTTTCTTT. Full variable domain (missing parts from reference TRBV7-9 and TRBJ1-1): DTGVSQNPRHKITKRGQNVTFRCDPISEHNRLYWYRQTLGQGPEFLTYFQNEAQLEKSRLLSDRFSAERPKGSFSTLEIQRTEQGDSAMYLCASSPPGQGMNTEAFFGQGTRLTVV.

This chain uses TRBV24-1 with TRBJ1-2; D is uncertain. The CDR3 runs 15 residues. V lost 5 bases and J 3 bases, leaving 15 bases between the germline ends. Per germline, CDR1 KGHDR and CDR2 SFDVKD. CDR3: CATSGRSGGDYGYTF. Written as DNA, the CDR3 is TGTGCCACCAGTGGGAGATCGGGAGGAGACTATGGCTACACCTTC.

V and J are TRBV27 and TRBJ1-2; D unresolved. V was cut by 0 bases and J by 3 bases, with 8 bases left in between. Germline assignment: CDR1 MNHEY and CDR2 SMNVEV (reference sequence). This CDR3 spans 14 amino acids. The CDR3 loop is CASSLSSGDYGYTF. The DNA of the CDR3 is TGTGCCAGCAGTTTATCATCGGGAGACTATGGCTACACCTTC.

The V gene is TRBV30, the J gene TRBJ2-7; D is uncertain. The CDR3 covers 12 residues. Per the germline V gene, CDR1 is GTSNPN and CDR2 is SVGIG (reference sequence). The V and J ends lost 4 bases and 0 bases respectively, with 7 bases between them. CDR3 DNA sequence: TGTGCCTGGACCTCCGGCTCCTACGAGCAGTACTTC. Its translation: CAWTSGSYEQYF.

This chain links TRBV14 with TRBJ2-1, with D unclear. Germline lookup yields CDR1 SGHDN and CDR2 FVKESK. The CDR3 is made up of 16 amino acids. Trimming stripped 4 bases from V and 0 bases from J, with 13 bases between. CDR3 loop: CASSPLQPTSYNEQFF. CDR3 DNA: TGTGCCAGCAGCCCACTACAGCCAACCTCCTACAATGAGCAGTTCTTC.